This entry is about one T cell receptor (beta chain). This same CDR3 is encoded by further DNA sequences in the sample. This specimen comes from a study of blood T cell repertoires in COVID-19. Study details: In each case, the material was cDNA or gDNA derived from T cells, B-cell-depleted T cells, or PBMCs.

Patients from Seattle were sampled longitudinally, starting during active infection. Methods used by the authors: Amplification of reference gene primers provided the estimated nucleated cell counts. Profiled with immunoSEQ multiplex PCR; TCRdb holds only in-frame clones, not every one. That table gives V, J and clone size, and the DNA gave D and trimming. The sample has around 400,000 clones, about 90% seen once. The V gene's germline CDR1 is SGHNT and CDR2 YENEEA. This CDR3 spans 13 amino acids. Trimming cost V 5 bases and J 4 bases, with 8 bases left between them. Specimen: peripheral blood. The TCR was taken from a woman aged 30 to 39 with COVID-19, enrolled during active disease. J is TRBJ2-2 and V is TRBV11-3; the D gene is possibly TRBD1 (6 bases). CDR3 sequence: CASSLRGTGELFF. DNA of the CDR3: TGTGCCAGCAGCCTCAGGGGCACCGGGGAGCTGTTTTTT.